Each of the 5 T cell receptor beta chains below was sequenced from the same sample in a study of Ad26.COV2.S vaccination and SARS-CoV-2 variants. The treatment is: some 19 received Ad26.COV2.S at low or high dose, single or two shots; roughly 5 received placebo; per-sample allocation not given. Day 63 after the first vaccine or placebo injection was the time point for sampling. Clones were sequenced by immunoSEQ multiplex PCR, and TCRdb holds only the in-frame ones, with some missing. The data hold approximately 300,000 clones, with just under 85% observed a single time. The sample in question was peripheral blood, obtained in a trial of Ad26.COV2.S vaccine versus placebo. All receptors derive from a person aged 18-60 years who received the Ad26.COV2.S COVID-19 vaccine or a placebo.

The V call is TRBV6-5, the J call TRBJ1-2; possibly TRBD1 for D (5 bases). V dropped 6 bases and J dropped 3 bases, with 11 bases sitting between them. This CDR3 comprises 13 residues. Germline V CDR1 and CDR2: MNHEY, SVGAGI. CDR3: CASSAGTDYGYTF. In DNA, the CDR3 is TGTGCCAGCAGCGCAGGGACCGACTATGGCTACACCTTC.

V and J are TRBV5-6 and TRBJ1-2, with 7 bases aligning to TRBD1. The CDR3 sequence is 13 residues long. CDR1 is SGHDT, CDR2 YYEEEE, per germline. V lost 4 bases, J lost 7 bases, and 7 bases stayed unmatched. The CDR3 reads CASSQRQGGGYTF. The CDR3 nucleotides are TGTGCCAGCAGCCAAAGACAGGGTGGTGGCTACACCTTC. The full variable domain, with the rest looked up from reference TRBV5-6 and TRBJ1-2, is DAGVTQSPTHLIKTRGQQVTLRCSPKSGHDTVSWYQQALGQGPQFIFQYYEEEERQRGNFPDRFSGHQFPNYSSELNVNALLLGDSALYLCASSQRQGGGYTFGSGTRLTVV.

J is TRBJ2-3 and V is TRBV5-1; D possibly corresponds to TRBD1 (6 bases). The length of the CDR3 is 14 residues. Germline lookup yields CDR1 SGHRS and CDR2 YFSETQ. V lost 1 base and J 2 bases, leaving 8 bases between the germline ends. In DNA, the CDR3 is TGCGCCAGCAGCTTGAGACAGGACACAGATACGCAGTATTTT. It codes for CASSLRQDTDTQYF.

CDR3 sequence: CSASMRLLGGQPQHF. The CDR3, as DNA: TGCAGTGCTAGTATGAGACTACTAGGGGGTCAGCCCCAGCATTTT. The V and J genes are TRBV20-1 and TRBJ1-5; D is possibly TRBD1 (6 bases). Looked up from germline, CDR1 is DFQATT and CDR2 is SNEGSKA (reference sequence). The CDR3 consists of 15 residues. Trimming stripped 3 bases from V and 6 bases from J, with 18 bases between.

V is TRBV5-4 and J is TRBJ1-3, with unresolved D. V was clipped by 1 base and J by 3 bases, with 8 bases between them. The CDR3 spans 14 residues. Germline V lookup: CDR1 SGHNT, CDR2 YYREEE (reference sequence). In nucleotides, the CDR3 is TGTGCCAGCAGCTTGAGGGAATTTGGAAACACCATATATTTT. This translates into CASSLREFGNTIYF.